The entry that follows covers one TCR beta chain sequence. The germline V gene encodes CDR1 LGHDT and CDR2 YNNKEL (reference sequence). The CDR3 is made up of 14 amino acids. V shed 3 bases and J 9 bases; nucleotides not matched to a gene: 6. This entry comes from a study of T-cell reconstitution after alpha-beta-depleted transplantation in children. The TCRbeta library was prepared with unique molecular identifiers. TCRdb re-analysed the PCR reads in MiXCR, keeping a single row per CDR3 protein. The data contain about 210,000 distinct CDR3 sequences, under 20% of them seen just once; the ten biggest clones take up about 41%.

Specimen: PBMCs, mostly from graft donor cells, collected 360 days after TCRalphabeta/CD19-depleted stem cell transplant. The receptor's source is a male patient aged 2-15 years who had a stem cell transplant for acute lymphoblastic leukemia, so the T cells may come from the graft donor. The V gene is TRBV3-1, the J gene TRBJ2-1; 9 bases map to TRBD1. The CDR3 reads CASSQTGGETEQFF. As DNA, the CDR3 is TGTGCCAGCAGCCAGACAGGGGGGGAGACTGAGCAGTTCTTC.